This T cell receptor (beta chain) comes out of a study of blood T cell repertoires in COVID-19. Per the original methods: Amplifying reference gene primers gave estimates of nucleated cell counts. Measured with immunoSEQ multiplex PCR; TCRdb has only the in-frame clones, and not every one. From that table come the V and J calls and clone size; the DNA was used to work out D and trimming. This sample has 110,000 or so clones, with just under 90% found just once. The CDR3 covers 12 residues. J lost 11 bases, V lost 2 bases, and 4 bases had no gene match. Per the germline V gene, CDR1 is SGDLS and CDR2 is YYNGEE.

This sequence was found in a human donor in a cohort sampled during active COVID-19. Source material: peripheral blood. The chain couples TRBV9 to TRBJ1-1, with 9 bases identical to TRBD1. The CDR3 DNA reads as TGTGCCAGCAGCGTGGGACAGGGAGCGGCTTTCTTT. Translating gives CASSVGQGAAFF.